The 23 T cell receptor beta chains below were found in one sample sequenced in a study of Graves' ophthalmopathy and Graves' hyperthyroidism. TCR beta CDR3 regions were amplified from RNA transcripts. HTBI-primed RT-PCR formed the first round, and a multiplex PCR formed the second. From the multiplex PCR reads, TCRdb called clonotypes with MiXCR, one entry per CDR3 protein. The sample has about 620,000 distinct CDR3 sequences; about 20% are singletons. Sequencing was done on a sample of peripheral blood. Receptor source: a woman between 18 and 30 years old with stable Graves' hyperthyroidism. Some clones in this sample may be carry-over from other donors' samples.

Many counts were recorded for this clonotype. The chain is built from TRBV20-1 and TRBJ1-5; D gene uncertain. CDR1 and CDR2 (germline): DFQATT, SNEGSKA (reference sequence). This CDR3 region has 14 residues. V lost 3 bases and J lost 3, with 12 bases in between. DNA for the CDR3: TGCAGTGCTAGGTCAGAAAAGTTCAATCAGCCCCAGCATTTT. Protein sequence: CSARSEKFNQPQHF.

This clonotype has a count of ten or more. The chain links TRBV12-5 to TRBJ1-1, with D perhaps TRBD1 (5 bases). CDR1 is LGHNT and CDR2 is FRNRAP in the germline V gene. This CDR3 spans 13 amino acids. Trimming took off 5 bases at V and 0 bases at J, with 7 bases between the two ends. The CDR3 spells CASGQGLNTEAFF. The CDR3 coding sequence is TGTGCTAGTGGTCAGGGTCTGAACACTGAAGCTTTCTTT. Looking up the rest from reference TRBV12-5 and TRBJ1-1 gives the full variable domain: DARVTQTPRHKVTEMGQEVTMRCQPILGHNTVFWYRQTMMQGLELLAYFRNRAPLDDSGMPKDRFSAEMPDATLATLKIQPSEPRDSAVYFCASGQGLNTEAFFGQGTRLTVV.

This clonotype was recorded at least ten times. V and J are TRBV18 and TRBJ2-2; D uncertain. The CDR3 is made up of 14 amino acids. Germline V gene data show CDR1 as KGHSH and CDR2 as LQKENI. Trimming stripped 3 bases from V and 0 bases from J, with 5 bases between. The CDR3 coding sequence is TGTGCCAGCTCACCGACAACGAACACCGGGGAGCTGTTTTTT. Translation gives CASSPTTNTGELFF.

This clonotype was picked up many times. V gene TRBV11-2 combines with J gene TRBJ1-2, with a possible D match to TRBD1 (5 bases). Germline CDR1 reads SGHAT; CDR2 reads FQNNGV. V lost 6 bases, J lost 6 bases, and 14 bases lay in between. The CDR3 totals 13 residues. CDR3 in amino acids: CASSLSGRDGYTF. DNA for the CDR3: TGTGCCAGCAGTCTCTCCGGCAGGGATGGCTACACCTTC. The full variable domain, rest sourced from reference TRBV11-2 and TRBJ1-2, is EAGVAQSPRYKIIEKRQSVAFWCNPISGHATLYWYQQILGQGPKLLIQFQNNGVVDDSQLPKDRFSAERLKGVDSTLKIQPAKLEDSAVYLCASSLSGRDGYTFGSGTRLTVV.

This chain links TRBV7-9 with TRBJ1-6; D is possibly TRBD1 (6 bases). CDR3 length: 15 residues. Germline lookup yields CDR1 SEHNR and CDR2 FQNEAQ (reference sequence). Trimming took 1 base from V and 6 from J, leaving 10 bases between them. The chain's CDR3 is CASSLETGTNSPLHF. The CDR3 DNA reads as TGTGCCAGCAGCTTAGAAACAGGGACTAATTCACCCCTCCACTTT.

For this clonotype: Since a much larger clone is just one base distant, this may be a read error. This sequence joins TRBV10-2 and TRBJ2-2; D is perhaps TRBD2 (5 bases). This CDR3 has 15 amino acids. The V gene lost 7 bases and the J gene lost 3 bases, with 15 bases spanning the gap. Germline CDR1 and CDR2: WSHSY and SAAADI. This chain's CDR3 is CASKKLVAYTGELFF. DNA for the CDR3: TGCGCCAGCAAGAAACTAGTCGCGTACACCGGGGAGCTGTTTTTT.

The chain is built from TRBV28 and TRBJ1-1; D unresolved. V was trimmed by 5 bases and J by 3 bases, leaving 10 bases between them. CDR1 and CDR2 from the germline V gene are MDHEN and SYDVKM. The CDR3 length is 13 residues. DNA of the CDR3: TGTGCCAGCAGTCCGGCTATGTACACTGAAGCTTTCTTT. Encoded protein: CASSPAMYTEAFF.

This clonotype was observed a few times. The chain recombines TRBV4-1 with TRBJ2-7; 10 nucleotides align to TRBD1. J gave up 7 bases and V 4 bases, and 16 bases lay outside the gene matches. Germline V CDR1 and CDR2: MGHRA, YSYEKL. This CDR3 is 17 amino acids long. CDR3 loop: CASSRVPGGTGAGEQYF. DNA for the CDR3: TGCGCCAGCAGCCGCGTCCCGGGAGGGACAGGGGCGGGGGAGCAGTACTTC.

This clonotype was seen ten or more times. The chain combines TRBV6-5 with TRBJ1-1; TRBD1 might be the D (5 bases). This CDR3 is 11 amino acids long. V shed 7 bases and J shed 9 bases, with 12 bases lying between them. Germline assignment: CDR1 MNHEY and CDR2 SVGAGI. CDR3 amino acids: CASKVRDQAFF. The CDR3 coding sequence is TGTGCCAGCAAGGTGCGGGACCAAGCTTTCTTT.

V usage is TRBV6-1 and J usage is TRBJ1-5; 8 bases are a match to TRBD1. CDR1 and CDR2 from the germline V gene are MNHNS and SASEGT. CDR3 length: 14 amino acids. After removal of 4 bases from V and 6 bases from J, the junction contained 5 bases not matched to a gene. CDR3 sequence: CASSVLDRGQPQHF. For the CDR3, the DNA is TGTGCCAGCAGTGTGCTAGACAGGGGTCAGCCCCAGCATTTT.

Regarding this clonotype: This could be a read error, since a much larger clone is one nucleotide away. The chain combines TRBV30 with TRBJ1-1; D not certain. Deletions cut 3 bases from V and 8 bases from J, with 16 bases between. Germline V CDR1 and CDR2: GTSNPN, SVGIG (reference sequence). CDR3 length: 13 amino acids. The CDR3 loop is CAWSKGSRREAFF. The CDR3 DNA sequence: TGTGCCTGGAGCAAGGGCTCGAGGAGGGAAGCTTTCTTT.

This clonotype was observed a handful of times. The V gene is TRBV5-1, the J gene TRBJ1-5; D gene ambiguous. The CDR3 sequence is 14 residues long. Germline V gene data show CDR1 as SGHRS and CDR2 as YFSETQ. Between the trimmed V and J ends, which lost 4 bases and 2 bases, there was a span of 10 bases. This CDR3 reads CASSTTFGNQPQHF. The CDR3 DNA is TGCGCCAGCAGCACGACTTTCGGCAATCAGCCCCAGCATTTT.

This clonotype came up many times. DNA of the CDR3: TGTGCCACCAGCGGTACAGAGGTCTACGAGCAGTACTTC. Its protein is CATSGTEVYEQYF. This chain joins TRBV15 and TRBJ2-7; D is ambiguous. CDR3 length equals 13 residues. Trimming shortened V by 5 bases and J by 3 bases, and 11 bases separated the two germline ends. Germline CDR1 is LNHNV and CDR2 is YYDKDF (reference sequence).

The V gene is TRBV4-1, the J gene TRBJ1-2; a weak D match, TRBD1 (5 bases). The CDR3 covers 14 residues. Trimming cost V 4 bases and J 6 bases, with 15 bases left between them. Germline V CDR1 and CDR2: MGHRA, YSYEKL. The CDR3 here is CASSRVRGPDGYTF. The DNA for the CDR3 is TGCGCCAGCAGCCGCGTTAGGGGCCCTGATGGCTACACCTTC.

This clonotype was counted ten times or more. The chain couples TRBV6-5 to TRBJ2-7; possible D gene TRBD1, 5 bases. V gave up 2 bases and J gave up 5 bases, with 10 bases separating them. Germline CDR1 and CDR2: MNHEY and SVGAGI. The CDR3 spans 13 residues. CDR3 in amino acids: CASSYVGLNEQYF. The CDR3 nucleotides are TGTGCCAGCAGTTACGTGGGGCTAAACGAGCAGTACTTC.

This clonotype was recorded many times. The chain uses TRBV6-1 and TRBJ1-6; tentatively, D is TRBD1 (6 bases). V was shortened by 6 bases and J by 7 bases, with 10 bases between the two germline ends. The CDR3 contains 13 residues. The germline V gene encodes CDR1 MNHNS and CDR2 SASEGT. The CDR3 here is CASRQGTNSPLHF. The CDR3 DNA reads TGTGCCAGCAGGCAGGGGACGAATTCACCCCTCCACTTT.

Ten or more counts support this clonotype. The rearrangement links TRBV15 to TRBJ2-7; TRBD1 agrees at 9 bases. J was trimmed by 7 bases and V by 4 bases; bases with no gene match: 14. From germline, CDR1 is LNHNV and CDR2 YYDKDF (reference sequence). The CDR3 consists of 16 residues. CDR3 nucleotides: TGTGCCACCAGCACGCTTATGGACAGGGGAATGGGGGAGCAGTACTTC. Its protein is CATSTLMDRGMGEQYF.

In the case of this clonotype: A single base separates this from a much larger clone, so it may be a read error. The J gene is TRBJ2-7, the V gene TRBV30; D gene unclear. From germline, CDR1 is GTSNPN and CDR2 SVGIG (reference sequence). The CDR3 runs to 13 residues. Trimming took 0 bases from V and 2 from J, leaving 8 bases between them. The CDR3 protein is CAWSVGPTYEQYF. DNA for the CDR3: TGTGCCTGGAGTGTGGGTCCTACCTACGAGCAGTACTTC.

This clonotype was seen at least ten times. The genes are TRBV9 and TRBJ1-3; D remains unclear. The CDR3 contains 16 residues. V gave up 0 bases and J gave up 0 bases, with 10 bases separating them. Germline loops: CDR1 SGDLS, CDR2 YYNGEE. Here the CDR3 DNA reads TGTGCCAGCAGCGTAGTTGGGCCACTCTCTGGAAACACCATATATTTT. Translated: CASSVVGPLSGNTIYF. The full variable domain, completed using reference TRBV9 and TRBJ1-3, is DSGVTQTPKHLITATGQRVTLRCSPRSGDLSVYWYQQSLDQGLQFLIQYYNGEERAKGNILERFSAQQFPDLHSELNLSSLELGDSALYFCASSVVGPLSGNTIYFGEGSWLTVV.

The rearrangement uses TRBV6-1 and TRBJ2-5; 14 nucleotides align to TRBD2. V was clipped by 4 bases and J by 3 bases; unmatched bases: 4. The CDR3 consists of 16 residues. Per germline, CDR1 MNHNS and CDR2 SASEGT. CDR3 DNA: TGTGCCAGCAGTGGATCGGGACTAGCGGGGGAAGAGACCCAGTACTTC. The encoded protein is CASSGSGLAGEETQYF.

This clonotype was detected ten times or more. The rearrangement uses TRBV6-5 and TRBJ2-5; 9 nucleotides align to TRBD1. Germline assignment: CDR1 MNHEY and CDR2 SVGAGI. There are 15 residues in the CDR3. V trimming: 2 bases; J trimming: 5 bases; junction bases outside the gene matches: 6. Here the CDR3 reads CASSYAGQGVETQYF. The CDR3 nucleotides read TGTGCCAGCAGTTACGCGGGACAGGGCGTGGAGACCCAGTACTTC.

In this sample, this clonotype turned up many times. V and J are TRBV6-1 and TRBJ1-6; D uncertain. With 8 bases removed from V and 8 bases from J, the gap between germline ends came to 25 bases. The length of the CDR3 is 17 residues. Germline values: CDR1 MNHNS, CDR2 SASEGT. The CDR3 sequence: CASVWGGGLRVDSPLHF. The CDR3 DNA reads as TGTGCCAGCGTCTGGGGTGGTGGCCTTAGGGTTGATTCACCCCTCCACTTT.

This clonotype was found many times. V gene TRBV30 combines with J gene TRBJ2-7; 9 nucleotides line up with TRBD1. After removal of 6 bases from V and 5 bases from J, the junction contained 11 bases not matched to a gene. From germline, CDR1 is GTSNPN and CDR2 SVGIG (reference sequence). This CDR3 is built from 14 residues. This CDR3 is CACSPGQGAHEQYF. CDR3 coding DNA: TGTGCCTGCTCTCCGGGACAGGGCGCACACGAGCAGTACTTC.